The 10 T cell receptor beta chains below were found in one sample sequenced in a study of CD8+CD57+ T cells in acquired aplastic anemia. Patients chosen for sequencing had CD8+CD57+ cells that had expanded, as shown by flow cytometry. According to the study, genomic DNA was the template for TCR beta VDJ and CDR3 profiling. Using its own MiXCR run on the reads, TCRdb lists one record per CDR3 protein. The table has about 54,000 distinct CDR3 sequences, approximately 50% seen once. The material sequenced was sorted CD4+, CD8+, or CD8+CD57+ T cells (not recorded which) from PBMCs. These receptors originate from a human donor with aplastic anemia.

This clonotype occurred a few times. The CDR3 protein is CATSESGAGVRYGYTF. CDR3 bases: TGTGCCACCAGTGAATCGGGGGCAGGGGTCCGCTATGGCTACACCTTC. The chain is built from TRBV24-1 and TRBJ1-2, with D perhaps matching TRBD1 (6 bases). Germline loops: CDR1 KGHDR, CDR2 SFDVKD. V dropped 4 bases and J dropped 4 bases, with 18 bases sitting between them. This CDR3 has 16 amino acids.

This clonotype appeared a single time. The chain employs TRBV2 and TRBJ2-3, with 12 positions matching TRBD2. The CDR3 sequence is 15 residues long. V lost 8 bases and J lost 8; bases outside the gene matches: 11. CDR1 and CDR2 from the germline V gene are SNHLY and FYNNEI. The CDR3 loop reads CASGRLAGERGTQYF. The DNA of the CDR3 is TGTGCCAGCGGGAGACTAGCGGGAGAAAGGGGTACGCAGTATTTT.

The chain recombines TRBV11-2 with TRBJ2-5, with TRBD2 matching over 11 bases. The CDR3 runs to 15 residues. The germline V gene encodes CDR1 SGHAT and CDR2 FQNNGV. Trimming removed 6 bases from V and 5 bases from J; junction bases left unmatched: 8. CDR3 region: CASRGSGGASETQYF. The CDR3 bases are TGTGCCAGCAGAGGTAGCGGGGGGGCCTCGGAGACCCAGTACTTC. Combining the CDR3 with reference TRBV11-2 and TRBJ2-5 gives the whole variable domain EAGVAQSPRYKIIEKRQSVAFWCNPISGHATLYWYQQILGQGPKLLIQFQNNGVVDDSQLPKDRFSAERLKGVDSTLKIQPAKLEDSAVYLCASRGSGGASETQYFGPGTRLLVL.

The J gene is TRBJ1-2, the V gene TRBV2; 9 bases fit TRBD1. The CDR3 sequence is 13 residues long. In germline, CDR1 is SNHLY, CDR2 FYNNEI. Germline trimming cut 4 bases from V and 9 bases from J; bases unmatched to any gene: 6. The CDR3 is CASSAGQGLSYTF. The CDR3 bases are TGTGCCAGCAGTGCCGGACAGGGGTTAAGCTACACCTTC. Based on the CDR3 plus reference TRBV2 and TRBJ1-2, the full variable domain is EPEVTQTPSHQVTQMGQEVILRCVPISNHLYFYWYRQILGQKVEFLVSFYNNEISEKSEIFDDQFSVERPDGSNFTLKIRSTKLEDSAMYFCASSAGQGLSYTFGSGTRLTVV.

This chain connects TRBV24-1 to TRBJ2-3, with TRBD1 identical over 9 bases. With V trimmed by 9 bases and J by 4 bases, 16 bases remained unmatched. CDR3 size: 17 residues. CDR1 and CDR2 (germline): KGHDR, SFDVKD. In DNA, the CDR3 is TGTGCCACCTCCCCGAGGAAGGACAGGGGAAGGGCAGATACGCAGTATTTT. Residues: CATSPRKDRGRADTQYF.

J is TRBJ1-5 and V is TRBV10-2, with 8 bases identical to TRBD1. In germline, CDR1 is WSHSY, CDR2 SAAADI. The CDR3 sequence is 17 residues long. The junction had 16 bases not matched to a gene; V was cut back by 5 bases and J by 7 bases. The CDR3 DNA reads TGCGCCAGCAGTCTCACGCGGGTAGGACAGGGAGGGCAGCCCCAGCATTTT. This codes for CASSLTRVGQGGQPQHF.

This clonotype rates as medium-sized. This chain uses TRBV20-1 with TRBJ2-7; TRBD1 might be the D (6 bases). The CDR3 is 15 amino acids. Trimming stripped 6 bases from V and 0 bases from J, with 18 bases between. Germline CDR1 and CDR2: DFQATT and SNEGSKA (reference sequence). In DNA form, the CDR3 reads TGCAGTGCCACCAACTGGACAGACTACTCCTACGAGCAGTACTTC. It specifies CSATNWTDYSYEQYF.

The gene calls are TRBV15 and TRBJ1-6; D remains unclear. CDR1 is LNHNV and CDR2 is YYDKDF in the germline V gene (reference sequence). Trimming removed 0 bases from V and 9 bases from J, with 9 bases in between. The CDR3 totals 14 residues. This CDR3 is CATSRDLPVSPLHF. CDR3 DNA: TGTGCCACCAGCAGAGATCTGCCAGTTTCACCCCTCCACTTT.

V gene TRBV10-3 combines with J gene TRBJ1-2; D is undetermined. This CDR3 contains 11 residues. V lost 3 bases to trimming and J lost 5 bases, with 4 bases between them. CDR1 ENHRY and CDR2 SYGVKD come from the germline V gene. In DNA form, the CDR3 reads TGTGCCATCAGTGATGGGTATGGCTACACCTTC. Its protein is CAISDGYGYTF.

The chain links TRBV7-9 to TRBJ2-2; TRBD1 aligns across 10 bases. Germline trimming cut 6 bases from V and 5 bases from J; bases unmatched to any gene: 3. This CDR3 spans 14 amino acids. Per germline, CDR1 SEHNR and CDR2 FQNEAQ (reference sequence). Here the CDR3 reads CASSDRGLTGELFF. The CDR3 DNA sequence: TGTGCCAGCAGTGACAGGGGGCTAACCGGGGAGCTGTTTTTT.